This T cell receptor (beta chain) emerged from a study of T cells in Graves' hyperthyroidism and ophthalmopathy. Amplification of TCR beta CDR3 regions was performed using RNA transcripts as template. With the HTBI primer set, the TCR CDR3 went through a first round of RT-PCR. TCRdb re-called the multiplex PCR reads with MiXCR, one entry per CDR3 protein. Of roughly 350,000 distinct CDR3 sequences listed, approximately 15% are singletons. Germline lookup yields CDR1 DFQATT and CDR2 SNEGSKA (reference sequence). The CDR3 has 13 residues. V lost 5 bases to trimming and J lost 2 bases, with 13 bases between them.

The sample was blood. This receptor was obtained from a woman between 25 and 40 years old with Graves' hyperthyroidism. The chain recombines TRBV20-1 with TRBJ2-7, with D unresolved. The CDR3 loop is CSALLQQTYEQYF. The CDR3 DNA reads TGCAGTGCTCTCCTTCAGCAAACCTACGAGCAGTACTTC.